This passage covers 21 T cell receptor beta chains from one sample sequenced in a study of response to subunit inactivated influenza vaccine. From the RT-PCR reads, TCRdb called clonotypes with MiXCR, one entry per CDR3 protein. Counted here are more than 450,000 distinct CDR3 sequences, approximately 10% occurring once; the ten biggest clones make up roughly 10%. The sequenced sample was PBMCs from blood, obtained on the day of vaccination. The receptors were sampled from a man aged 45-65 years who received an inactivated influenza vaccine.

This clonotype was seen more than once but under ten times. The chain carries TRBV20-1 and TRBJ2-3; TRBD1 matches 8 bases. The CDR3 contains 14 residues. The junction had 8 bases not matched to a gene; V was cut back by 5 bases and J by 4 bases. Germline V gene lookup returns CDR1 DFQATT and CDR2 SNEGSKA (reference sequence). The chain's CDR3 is CSAPDPGGADTQYF. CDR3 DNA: TGCAGTGCTCCCGACCCAGGGGGCGCAGATACGCAGTATTTT.

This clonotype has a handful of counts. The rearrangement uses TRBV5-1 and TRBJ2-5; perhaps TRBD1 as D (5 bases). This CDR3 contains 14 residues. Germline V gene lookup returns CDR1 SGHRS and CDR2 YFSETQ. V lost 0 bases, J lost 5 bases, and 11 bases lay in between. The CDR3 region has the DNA TGCGCCAGCAGCTTGGGGGCACAGGCGGAGACCCAGTACTTC. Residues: CASSLGAQAETQYF.

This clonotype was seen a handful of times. The CDR3 sequence: CSVDGAGGPPDTQYF. The CDR3 coding sequence is TGCAGCGTTGATGGGGCGGGAGGGCCTCCAGATACGCAGTATTTT. This chain uses TRBV29-1 with TRBJ2-3; 9 bases are shared with TRBD2. CDR1 is SQVTM and CDR2 is ANQGSEA in the germline V gene. This CDR3 is built from 15 residues. The V and J ends lost 3 bases and 4 bases, in that order; junction bases with no gene match: 8.

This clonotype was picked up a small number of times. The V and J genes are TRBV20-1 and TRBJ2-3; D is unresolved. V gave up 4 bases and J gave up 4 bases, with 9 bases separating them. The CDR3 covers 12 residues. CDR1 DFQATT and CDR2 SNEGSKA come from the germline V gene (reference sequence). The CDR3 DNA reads TGCAGTGCTAATAAAGAGGCAGATACGCAGTATTTT. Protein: CSANKEADTQYF.

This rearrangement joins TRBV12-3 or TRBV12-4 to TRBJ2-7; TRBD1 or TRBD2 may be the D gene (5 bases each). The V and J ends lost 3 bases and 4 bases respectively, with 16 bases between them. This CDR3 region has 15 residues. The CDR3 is CASSFGLGAEYEQYF. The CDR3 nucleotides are TGTGCCAGCAGTTTTGGTCTCGGGGCAGAGTACGAGCAGTACTTC.

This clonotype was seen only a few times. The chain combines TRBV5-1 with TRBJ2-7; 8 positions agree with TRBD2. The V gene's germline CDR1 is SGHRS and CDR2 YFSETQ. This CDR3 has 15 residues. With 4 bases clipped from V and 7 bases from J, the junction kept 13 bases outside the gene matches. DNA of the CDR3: TGCGCCAGCAGCGCAGGACTAGCCGAAGGATTTGAGCAGTACTTC. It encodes CASSAGLAEGFEQYF.

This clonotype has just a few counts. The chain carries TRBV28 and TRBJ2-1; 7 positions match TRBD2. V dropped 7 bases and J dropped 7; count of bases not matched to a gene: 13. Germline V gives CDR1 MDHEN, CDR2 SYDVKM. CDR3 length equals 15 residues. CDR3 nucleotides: TGTGCCAGCATGCCCTCGCTAGCGGTTAAGAATGAGCAGTTCTTC. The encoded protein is CASMPSLAVKNEQFF.

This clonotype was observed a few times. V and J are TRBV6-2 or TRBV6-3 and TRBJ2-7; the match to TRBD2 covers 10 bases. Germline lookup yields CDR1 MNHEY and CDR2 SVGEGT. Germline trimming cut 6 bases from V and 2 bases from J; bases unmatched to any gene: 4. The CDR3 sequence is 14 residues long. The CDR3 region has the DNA TGTGCCAGCAGACCTAGCGGGGGAACCTACGAGCAGTACTTC. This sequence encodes CASRPSGGTYEQYF.

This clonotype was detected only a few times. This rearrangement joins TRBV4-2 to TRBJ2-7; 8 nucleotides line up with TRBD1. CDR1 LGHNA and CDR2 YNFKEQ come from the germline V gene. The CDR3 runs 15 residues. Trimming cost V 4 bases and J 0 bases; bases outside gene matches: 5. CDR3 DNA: TGTGCCAGCAGCCCCGGACAGGGAAACTCCTACGAGCAGTACTTC. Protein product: CASSPGQGNSYEQYF.

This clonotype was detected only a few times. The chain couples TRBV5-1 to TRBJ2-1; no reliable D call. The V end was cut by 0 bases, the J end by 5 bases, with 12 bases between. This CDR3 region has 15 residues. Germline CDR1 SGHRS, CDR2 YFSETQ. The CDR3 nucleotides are TGCGCCAGCAGCTTGGTAGCTGGGTACAACAATGAGCAGTTCTTC. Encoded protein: CASSLVAGYNNEQFF.

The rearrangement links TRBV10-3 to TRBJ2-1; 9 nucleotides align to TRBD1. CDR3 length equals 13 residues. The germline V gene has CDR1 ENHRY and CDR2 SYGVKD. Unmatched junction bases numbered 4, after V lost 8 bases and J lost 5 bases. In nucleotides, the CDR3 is TGTGCCATCGTGGACAGGGGAGACAATGAGCAGTTCTTC. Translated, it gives CAIVDRGDNEQFF.

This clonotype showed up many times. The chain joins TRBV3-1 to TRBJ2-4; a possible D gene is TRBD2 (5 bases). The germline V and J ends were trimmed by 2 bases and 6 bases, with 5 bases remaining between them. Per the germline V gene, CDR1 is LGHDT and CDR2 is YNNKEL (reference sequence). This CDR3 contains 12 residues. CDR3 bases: TGTGCCAGCAGCCAAAGCGGAAACATTCAGTACTTC. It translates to CASSQSGNIQYF.

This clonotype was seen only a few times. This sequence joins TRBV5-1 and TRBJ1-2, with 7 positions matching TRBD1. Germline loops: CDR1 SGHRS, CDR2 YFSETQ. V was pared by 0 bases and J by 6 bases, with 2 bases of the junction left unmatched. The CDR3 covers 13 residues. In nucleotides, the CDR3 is TGCGCCAGCAGCTTGGGGACAGGAAATGGCTACACCTTC. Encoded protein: CASSLGTGNGYTF.

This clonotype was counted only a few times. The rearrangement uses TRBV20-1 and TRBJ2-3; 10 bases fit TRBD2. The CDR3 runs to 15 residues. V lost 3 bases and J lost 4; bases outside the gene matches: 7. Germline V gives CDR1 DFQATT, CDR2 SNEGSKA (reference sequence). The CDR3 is CSASPLAGVADTQYF. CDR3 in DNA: TGCAGTGCTAGCCCCCTAGCGGGGGTGGCAGATACGCAGTATTTT.

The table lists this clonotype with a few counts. The CDR3 reads CASSQTPATHEQFF. The CDR3 bases are TGTGCCAGTAGTCAAACCCCAGCTACCCATGAGCAGTTCTTC. The genes are TRBV19 and TRBJ2-1; unclear D gene. Germline V gene data show CDR1 as LNHDA and CDR2 as SQIVND (reference sequence). This CDR3 region has 14 residues. V was cut by 5 bases and J by 8 bases, with 16 bases left in between.

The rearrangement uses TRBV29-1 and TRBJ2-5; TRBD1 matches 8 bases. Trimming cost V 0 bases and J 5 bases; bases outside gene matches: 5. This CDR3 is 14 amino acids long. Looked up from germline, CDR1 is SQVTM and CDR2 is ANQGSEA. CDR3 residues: CSVEDRTGKETQYF. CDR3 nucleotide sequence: TGCAGCGTTGAAGACCGGACAGGGAAGGAGACCCAGTACTTC.

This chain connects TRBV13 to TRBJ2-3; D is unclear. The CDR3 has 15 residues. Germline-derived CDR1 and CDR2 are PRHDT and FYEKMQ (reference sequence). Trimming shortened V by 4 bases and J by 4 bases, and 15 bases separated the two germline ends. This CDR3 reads CASSSGTWNPDTQYF. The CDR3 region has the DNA TGTGCCAGCAGCTCCGGAACCTGGAACCCAGATACGCAGTATTTT.

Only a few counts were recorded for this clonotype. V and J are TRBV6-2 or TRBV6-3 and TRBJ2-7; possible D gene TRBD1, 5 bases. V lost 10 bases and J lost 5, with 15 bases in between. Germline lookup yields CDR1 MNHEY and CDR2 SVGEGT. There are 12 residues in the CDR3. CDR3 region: CAKGHNRHEQYF. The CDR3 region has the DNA TGTGCCAAAGGACACAATCGCCACGAGCAGTACTTC.

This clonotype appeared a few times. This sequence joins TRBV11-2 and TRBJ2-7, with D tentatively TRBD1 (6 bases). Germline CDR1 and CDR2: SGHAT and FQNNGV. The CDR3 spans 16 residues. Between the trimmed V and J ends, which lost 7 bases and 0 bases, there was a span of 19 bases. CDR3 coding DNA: TGTGCCAGCAACAAGGGAACGGACAGCTCCTCCTACGAGCAGTACTTC. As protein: CASNKGTDSSSYEQYF. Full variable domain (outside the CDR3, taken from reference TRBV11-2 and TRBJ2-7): EAGVAQSPRYKIIEKRQSVAFWCNPISGHATLYWYQQILGQGPKLLIQFQNNGVVDDSQLPKDRFSAERLKGVDSTLKIQPAKLEDSAVYLCASNKGTDSSSYEQYFGPGTRLTVT.

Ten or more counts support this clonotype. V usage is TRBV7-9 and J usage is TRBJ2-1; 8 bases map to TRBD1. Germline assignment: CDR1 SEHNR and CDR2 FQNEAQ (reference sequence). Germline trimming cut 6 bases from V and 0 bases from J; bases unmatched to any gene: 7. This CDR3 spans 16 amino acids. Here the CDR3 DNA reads TGTGCCAGCAGTCGAGACAGGGGATACTCCTACAATGAGCAGTTCTTC. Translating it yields CASSRDRGYSYNEQFF.

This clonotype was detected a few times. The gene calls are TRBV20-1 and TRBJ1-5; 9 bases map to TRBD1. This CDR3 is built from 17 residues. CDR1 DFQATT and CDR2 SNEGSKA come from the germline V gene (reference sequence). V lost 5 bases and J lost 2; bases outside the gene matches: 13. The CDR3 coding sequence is TGCAGTGCTCCTCAGAGAAAGGGACAGGGTGGCAATCAGCCCCAGCATTTT. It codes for CSAPQRKGQGGNQPQHF.